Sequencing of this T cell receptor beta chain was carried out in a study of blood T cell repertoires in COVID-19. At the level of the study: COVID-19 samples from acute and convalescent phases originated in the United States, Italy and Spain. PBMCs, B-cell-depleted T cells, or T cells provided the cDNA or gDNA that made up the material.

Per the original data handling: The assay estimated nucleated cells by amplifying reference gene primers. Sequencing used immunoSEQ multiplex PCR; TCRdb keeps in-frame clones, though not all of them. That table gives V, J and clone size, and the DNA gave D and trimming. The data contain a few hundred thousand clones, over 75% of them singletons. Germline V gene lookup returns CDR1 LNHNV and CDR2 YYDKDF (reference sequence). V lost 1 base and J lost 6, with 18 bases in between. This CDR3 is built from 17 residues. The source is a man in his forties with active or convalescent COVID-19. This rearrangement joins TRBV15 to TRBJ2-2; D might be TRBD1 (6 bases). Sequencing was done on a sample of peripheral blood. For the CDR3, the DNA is TGTGCCACCAGCAGAGCGCAGGGGCGAGGTGGGGCCGGGGAGCTGTTTTTT. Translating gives CATSRAQGRGGAGELFF.